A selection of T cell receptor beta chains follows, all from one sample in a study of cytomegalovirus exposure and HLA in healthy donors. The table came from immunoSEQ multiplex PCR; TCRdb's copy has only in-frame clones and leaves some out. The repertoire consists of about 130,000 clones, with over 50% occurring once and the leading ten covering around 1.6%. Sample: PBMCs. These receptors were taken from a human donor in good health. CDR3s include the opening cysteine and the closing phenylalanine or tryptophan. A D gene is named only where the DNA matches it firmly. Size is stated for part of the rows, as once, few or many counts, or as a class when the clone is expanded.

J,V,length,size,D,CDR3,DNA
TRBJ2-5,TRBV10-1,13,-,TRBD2,CASSEGLAETQYF,TGCGCCAGCAGTGAGGGACTAGCGGAGACCCAGTACTTC
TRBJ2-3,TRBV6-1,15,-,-,CASTLNRVGTDTQYF,TGTGCCAGCACCCTAAACAGGGTGGGCACAGATACGCAGTATTTT
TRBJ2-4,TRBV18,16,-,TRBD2,CASSTLGGNPKNIQYF,TGTGCCAGCTCAACCTTGGGGGGGAATCCCAAAAACATTCAGTACTTC
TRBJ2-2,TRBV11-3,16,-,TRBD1,CASSPAGTGPTGELFF,TGTGCCAGCAGCCCAGCTGGGACAGGGCCCACCGGGGAGCTGTTTTTT
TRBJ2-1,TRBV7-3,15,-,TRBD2,CASSLAGGFGNEQFF,TGTGCCAGCAGCTTAGCGGGAGGTTTTGGCAATGAGCAGTTCTTC
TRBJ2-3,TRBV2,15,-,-,CASSVDTLSTDTQYF,TGTGCCAGCAGTGTGGACACCCTGAGCACAGATACGCAGTATTTT
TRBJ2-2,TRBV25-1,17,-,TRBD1,CASSQNPTGPNTGELFF,TGTGCCAGCAGTCAAAATCCGACAGGGCCCAACACCGGGGAGCTGTTTTTT
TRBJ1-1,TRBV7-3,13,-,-,CASSFGGDTEAFF,TGTGCCAGCAGCTTCGGGGGGGACACTGAAGCTTTCTTT
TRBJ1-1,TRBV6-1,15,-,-,CASSETQGMNTEAFF,TGTGCCAGCAGTGAAACACAGGGCATGAACACTGAAGCTTTCTTT
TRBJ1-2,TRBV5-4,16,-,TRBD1,CASSPRQGGGTYGYTF,TGTGCCAGCAGCCCAAGACAGGGAGGAGGGACCTATGGCTACACCTTC
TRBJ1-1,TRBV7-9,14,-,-,CASSLEQGNTEAFF,TGTGCCAGCAGCTTAGAACAGGGGAACACTGAAGCTTTCTTT
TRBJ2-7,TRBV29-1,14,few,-,CSVLERSTPYEQYF,TGCAGCGTCCTGGAGCGGAGTACCCCCTACGAGCAGTACTTC
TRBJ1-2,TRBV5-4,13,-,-,CASSWEVREGYTF,TGTGCCAGCAGCTGGGAAGTAAGGGAGGGCTACACCTTC
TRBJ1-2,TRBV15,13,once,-,CATSPQGTYGYTF,TGTGCCACCAGCCCACAGGGTACCTATGGCTACACCTTC
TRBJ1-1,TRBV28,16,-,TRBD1,CASSLPGQTLNTEAFF,TGTGCCAGCAGTTTACCGGGACAGACCTTGAACACTGAAGCTTTCTTT
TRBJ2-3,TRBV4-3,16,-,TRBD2,CASSQDASGRADTQYF,TGCGCCAGCAGCCAAGACGCTAGCGGGAGGGCAGATACGCAGTATTTT
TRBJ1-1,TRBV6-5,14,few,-,CASSRKGMNTEAFF,TGTGCCAGCAGCCGTAAGGGGATGAACACTGAAGCTTTCTTT
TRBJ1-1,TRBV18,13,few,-,CASSPRRDTEAFF,TGTGCCAGCTCACCCAGACGGGACACTGAAGCTTTCTTT
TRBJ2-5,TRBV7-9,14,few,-,CASSLQGYQETQYF,TGTGCCAGCAGCTTACAGGGGTACCAAGAGACCCAGTACTTC
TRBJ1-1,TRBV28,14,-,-,CASSPPGRTPEAFF,TGTGCCAGCAGTCCCCCAGGGAGGACCCCTGAAGCTTTCTTT
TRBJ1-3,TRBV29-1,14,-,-,CSVDQGRAGNTIYF,TGCAGCGTTGACCAGGGTAGGGCTGGAAACACCATATATTTT
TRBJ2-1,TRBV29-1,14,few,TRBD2,CSAKNREGRDEQFF,TGCAGCGCCAAGAACCGGGAGGGCCGGGATGAGCAGTTCTTC
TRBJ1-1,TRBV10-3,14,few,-,CAIRDDRGRAEAFF,TGTGCCATCAGGGACGACCGGGGAAGGGCTGAAGCTTTCTTT
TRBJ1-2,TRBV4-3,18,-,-,CASSQDGGDITSTYGYTF,TGCGCCAGCAGCCAAGATGGGGGGGACATTACTTCTACCTATGGCTACACCTTC
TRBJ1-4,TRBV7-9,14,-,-,CASRRDRQNEKLFF,TGTGCCAGCAGACGCGACAGACAGAATGAAAAACTGTTTTTT
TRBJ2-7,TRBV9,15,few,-,CASSPARGGSYEQYF,TGTGCCAGCAGCCCCGCTAGGGGGGGGTCATACGAGCAGTACTTC
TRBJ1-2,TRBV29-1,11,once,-,CSVYGRGGYTF,TGCAGCGTTTACGGCAGGGGTGGCTACACCTTC
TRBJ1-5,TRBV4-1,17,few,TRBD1,CASSQDPGQGNNQPQHF,TGCGCCAGCAGCCAAGACCCGGGACAGGGAAATAATCAGCCCCAGCATTTT
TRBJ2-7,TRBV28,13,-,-,CAIQTEDSYEQYF,TGTGCCATCCAGACAGAAGACTCCTACGAGCAGTACTTC
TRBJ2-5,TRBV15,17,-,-,CATSRVSGGGYQETQYF,TGTGCCACCAGCAGAGTGTCTGGGGGCGGGTACCAAGAGACCCAGTACTTC
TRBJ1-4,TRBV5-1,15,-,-,CASSNHRTTNEKLFF,TGCGCCAGCAGCAACCACAGGACAACTAATGAAAAACTGTTTTTT
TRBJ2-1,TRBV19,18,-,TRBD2,CASSILAGVPGSYNEQFF,TGTGCCAGTAGTATCCTAGCGGGAGTTCCGGGCTCCTACAATGAGCAGTTCTTC
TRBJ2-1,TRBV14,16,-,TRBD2,CASSQDILAGVGEQFF,TGTGCCAGCAGCCAAGATATCCTAGCGGGAGTAGGTGAGCAGTTCTTC
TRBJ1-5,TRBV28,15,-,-,CASSLGGRGNQPQHF,TGTGCCAGCAGTTTAGGGGGCCGGGGCAATCAGCCCCAGCATTTT
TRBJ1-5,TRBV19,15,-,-,CASSPRTPSNQPQHF,TGTGCCAGTAGTCCTAGGACACCTAGCAATCAGCCCCAGCATTTT
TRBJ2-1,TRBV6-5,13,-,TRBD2,CASSFRTSNEQFF,TGTGCCAGCAGTTTCCGGACTAGTAATGAGCAGTTCTTC
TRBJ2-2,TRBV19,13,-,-,CASSPDGVGELFF,TGTGCCAGTAGTCCAGACGGAGTTGGGGAGCTGTTTTTT
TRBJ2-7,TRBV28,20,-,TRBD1,CASSPIGGQGPFAGTHEQYF,TGTGCCAGCAGCCCCATAGGCGGACAGGGGCCCTTCGCGGGAACCCACGAGCAGTACTTC
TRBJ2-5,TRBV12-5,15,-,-,CASGSDRQAQETQYF,TGTGCTAGTGGTTCCGACCGACAGGCCCAAGAGACCCAGTACTTC
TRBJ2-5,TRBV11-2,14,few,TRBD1,CASRKGQGRETQYF,TGTGCCAGCAGAAAAGGACAGGGGCGGGAGACCCAGTACTTC
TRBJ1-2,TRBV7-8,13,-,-,CASSSGTRYGYTF,TGTGCCAGCAGCTCCGGGACACGGTATGGCTACACCTTC
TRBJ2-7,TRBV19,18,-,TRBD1,CASSIQGAQYSNRYEQYF,TGTGCCAGTAGTATCCAGGGGGCGCAGTACAGTAATCGCTACGAGCAGTACTTC
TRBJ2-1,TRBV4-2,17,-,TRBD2,CASSQDWASGDYNEQFF,TGTGCCAGCAGCCAAGATTGGGCTAGCGGGGACTACAATGAGCAGTTCTTC
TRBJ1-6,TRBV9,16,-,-,CASSVGQSSYNSPLHF,TGTGCCAGCAGCGTCGGACAATCCTCCTATAATTCACCCCTCCACTTT
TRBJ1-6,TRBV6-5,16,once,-,CASSYSGQNPNSPLHF,TGTGCCAGCAGTTACTCGGGCCAGAACCCTAATTCACCCCTCCACTTT
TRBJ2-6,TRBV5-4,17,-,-,CASSSRTVFSGANVLTF,TGTGCCAGCAGCTCGCGGACAGTTTTTTCTGGGGCCAACGTCCTGACTTTC
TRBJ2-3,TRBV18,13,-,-,CASSPIMTDTQYF,TGTGCCAGCTCACCAATCATGACAGATACGCAGTATTTT
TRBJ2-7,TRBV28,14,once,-,CASSLQGSAGEQYF,TGTGCCAGCAGTCTACAGGGTTCCGCGGGCGAGCAGTACTTC
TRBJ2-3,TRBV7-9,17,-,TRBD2,CASNLGTTSGSTDTQYF,TGTGCCAGCAACTTGGGTACGACTAGCGGCAGCACAGATACGCAGTATTTT
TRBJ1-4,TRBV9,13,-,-,CASATGTQEKLFF,TGTGCCAGCGCGACCGGGACTCAGGAAAAACTGTTTTTT
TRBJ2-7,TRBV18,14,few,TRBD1,CASSPPGQGYEQYF,TGTGCCAGCTCACCTCCGGGACAGGGATACGAGCAGTACTTC
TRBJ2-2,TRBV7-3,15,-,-,CASSLTTTNTGELFF,TGTGCCAGCAGCTTAACTACAACAAACACCGGGGAGCTGTTTTTT
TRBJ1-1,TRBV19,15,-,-,CASSTPRTENTEAFF,TGTGCCAGTAGCACCCCTAGGACAGAGAACACTGAAGCTTTCTTT
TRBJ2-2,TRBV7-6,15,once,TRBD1,CASSLGTGVTGELFF,TGTGCCAGCAGCCTCGGGACAGGGGTAACCGGGGAGCTGTTTTTT
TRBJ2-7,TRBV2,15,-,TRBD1,CASSEGGTGWDEQYF,TGTGCCAGCAGTGAGGGGGGGACAGGGTGGGACGAGCAGTACTTC
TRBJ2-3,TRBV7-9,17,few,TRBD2,CASSLGGGLAGADTQYF,TGTGCCAGCAGCTTGGGCGGGGGACTAGCGGGGGCAGATACGCAGTATTTT
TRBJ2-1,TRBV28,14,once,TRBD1,CASSLLGQNNEQFF,TGTGCCAGCAGTTTATTGGGACAGAACAATGAGCAGTTCTTC